This entry lists 19 T cell receptor beta chains sequenced from one sample in a study of cytomegalovirus exposure and HLA in healthy donors. TCRdb's table, derived via immunoSEQ multiplex PCR, lists solely in-frame clones and lacks some. The data contain 98,000 or so clones, 70% to 85% of them singletons. The source material was PBMCs. All receptors come from a woman under 30 in good health and CMV-seronegative.

This clone has a handful of counts. V is TRBV9 and J is TRBJ1-2, with D unresolved. The ends were cut back, 1 base at V and 0 bases at J, with 7 bases in the middle. The CDR3 loop spans 14 amino acids. Germline V gene sequence: CDR1 SGDLS, CDR2 YYNGEE. CDR3 DNA: TGTGCCAGCAGCGTACAGGAAGCTAACTATGGCTACACCTTC. Amino acid sequence: CASSVQEANYGYTF.

This sequence joins TRBV2 and TRBJ2-3; 7 bases fit TRBD1. In germline, CDR1 is SNHLY, CDR2 FYNNEI. The junction had 8 bases not matched to a gene; V was cut back by 0 bases and J by 8 bases. This CDR3 region has 15 residues. The CDR3 sequence is CASSEARQGMATQYF. The CDR3, as DNA: TGTGCCAGCAGTGAAGCAAGACAGGGAATGGCTACGCAGTATTTT. Using reference TRBV2 and TRBJ2-3 for the parts outside the CDR3, the full variable domain is EPEVTQTPSHQVTQMGQEVILRCVPISNHLYFYWYRQILGQKVEFLVSFYNNEISEKSEIFDDQFSVERPDGSNFTLKIRSTKLEDSAMYFCASSEARQGMATQYFGPGTRLTVL.

This sequence joins TRBV28 and TRBJ1-1, with 7 bases lining up with TRBD1. The CDR3 loop spans 16 amino acids. J was trimmed by 0 bases and V by 4 bases; bases with no gene match: 8. Germline values: CDR1 MDHEN, CDR2 SYDVKM. The CDR3, as DNA: TGTGCCAGCAGTTCAGGCAGGGGGACTTTGAACACTGAAGCTTTCTTT. As protein: CASSSGRGTLNTEAFF.

V usage is TRBV18 and J usage is TRBJ1-1; weak D call: TRBD1 (5 bases). Trimming pared 3 bases from V and 1 base from J, leaving 12 bases between. This CDR3 is 15 amino acids long. Germline V CDR1 and CDR2: KGHSH, LQKENI. The CDR3 sequence: CASSPRREGNTEAFF. CDR3 coding DNA: TGTGCCAGCTCACCCCGCAGGGAGGGGAACACTGAAGCTTTCTTT.

This rearrangement joins TRBV29-1 to TRBJ2-3; 7 nucleotides line up with TRBD1. Looked up from germline, CDR1 is SQVTM and CDR2 is ANQGSEA. This CDR3 has 16 amino acids. V shed 7 bases and J 2 bases; nucleotides not matched to a gene: 15. CDR3 coding DNA: TGCAGCGCCCGAGGGGGCAGGAGAGGCTCCACAGATACGCAGTATTTT. Translation gives CSARGGRRGSTDTQYF.

The CDR3: CASSFGANTEAFF. CDR3 DNA sequence: TGTGCCAGCAGCTTTGGAGCGAACACTGAAGCTTTCTTT. The chain combines TRBV7-9 with TRBJ1-1; the D is unclear. The germline gives CDR1 SEHNR, CDR2 FQNEAQ (reference sequence). There are 13 residues in the CDR3. V dropped 3 bases and J dropped 1 base, with 6 bases sitting between them.

V and J are TRBV7-3 and TRBJ2-3; 8 nucleotides line up with TRBD2. This CDR3 comprises 15 residues. V lost 3 bases to trimming and J lost 5 bases; unmatched junction nucleotides: 7. CDR1 and CDR2 from the germline V gene are SGHTA and FQGTGA. The CDR3 loop is CASSFSGGRQDTQYF. The CDR3 DNA follows: TGTGCCAGCAGCTTCAGCGGGGGCCGTCAAGATACGCAGTATTTT.

The V and J genes are TRBV7-8 and TRBJ2-3; D unresolved. The CDR3 extends over 15 amino acids. The V end was cut by 0 bases, the J end by 4 bases, with 11 bases between. CDR1 is SGHVS and CDR2 is FQNEAQ in the germline V gene. CDR3 region: CASSLAQPSADTQYF. The CDR3 coding sequence is TGTGCCAGCAGCTTAGCCCAACCCTCAGCAGATACGCAGTATTTT. The full variable domain, its missing parts supplied by reference TRBV7-8 and TRBJ2-3, is GAGVSQSPRYKVAKRGQDVALRCDPISGHVSLFWYQQALGQGPEFLTYFQNEAQLDKSGLPSDRFFAERPEGSVSTLKIQRTQQEDSAVYLCASSLAQPSADTQYFGPGTRLTVL.

The chain links TRBV4-1 to TRBJ1-2; a possible D gene is TRBD1 (6 bases). With 0 bases removed from V and 7 bases from J, the gap between germline ends came to 15 bases. The CDR3 loop spans 15 amino acids. Per germline, CDR1 MGHRA and CDR2 YSYEKL. The CDR3 reads CASSQETRGLTGYTF. The CDR3 DNA follows: TGCGCCAGCAGCCAAGAAACCAGGGGATTAACTGGCTACACCTTC.

The chain couples TRBV4-1 to TRBJ2-1; 9 bases are shared with TRBD2. V trimming: 4 bases; J trimming: 6 bases; junction bases outside the gene matches: 7. The CDR3 sequence is 15 residues long. Germline-derived CDR1 and CDR2 are MGHRA and YSYEKL. The chain's CDR3 is CASSLGSGGPNEQFF. CDR3 sequence (DNA): TGCGCCAGCAGCCTGGGTAGCGGGGGCCCCAATGAGCAGTTCTTC.

CDR3 DNA sequence: TGTGCCAGTAGTGGTGGGGCCACTGAAGCTTTCTTT. It yields the protein CASSGGATEAFF. This chain connects TRBV19 to TRBJ1-1; D perhaps matches TRBD1 (5 bases). Germline CDR1 and CDR2: LNHDA and SQIVND (reference sequence). CDR3 length: 12 residues. The V end lost 5 bases, the J end lost 4 bases, and 8 bases lay between the germline ends.

This clone occurred once. The genes are TRBV5-1 and TRBJ1-2; D is unclear. Germline assignment: CDR1 SGHRS and CDR2 YFSETQ. V was cut by 7 bases and J by 4 bases, with 14 bases left in between. CDR3 size: 13 residues. Here the CDR3 reads CASSGVLRYGYTF. In DNA form, the CDR3 reads TGCGCCAGCTCGGGAGTCCTACGCTATGGCTACACCTTC.

This chain joins TRBV11-2 and TRBJ1-2, with D uncertain. This CDR3 comprises 12 residues. Trimming stripped 4 bases from V and 8 bases from J, with 11 bases between. CDR1 and CDR2 from the germline V gene are SGHAT and FQNNGV. The CDR3 here is CASSSSPRGYTF. CDR3 coding DNA: TGTGCCAGCAGCTCATCCCCTCGGGGCTACACCTTC.

DNA for the CDR3: TGTGCCAGCAGTGAATACCAAGACAGACCTGGAAACACCATATATTTT. This gives the protein CASSEYQDRPGNTIYF. This rearrangement joins TRBV2 to TRBJ1-3, with a tentative D call TRBD1 (5 bases). Trimming shortened V by 2 bases and J by 2 bases, and 13 bases separated the two germline ends. Germline loops: CDR1 SNHLY, CDR2 FYNNEI. CDR3 size: 16 residues.

J is TRBJ2-2 and V is TRBV19; no clear D. The CDR3 contains 12 residues. CDR1 LNHDA and CDR2 SQIVND come from the germline V gene (reference sequence). V lost 9 bases to trimming and J lost 1 base, with 6 bases between them. The CDR3 sequence: CASPKNTGELFF. The CDR3 coding sequence is TGTGCCAGCCCCAAGAACACCGGGGAGCTGTTTTTT.

The chain recombines TRBV5-1 with TRBJ1-1; D is perhaps TRBD1 (6 bases). The length of the CDR3 is 13 residues. CDR1 SGHRS and CDR2 YFSETQ come from the germline V gene. Trimming cost V 0 bases and J 4 bases, with 7 bases left between them. The CDR3: CASSLAGVTEAFF. The CDR3 DNA reads as TGCGCCAGCAGCTTGGCAGGGGTCACTGAAGCTTTCTTT. Variable domain in full (rest from reference TRBV5-1 and TRBJ1-1): KAGVTQTPRYLIKTRGQQVTLSCSPISGHRSVSWYQQTPGQGLQFLFEYFSETQRNKGNFPGRFSGRQFSNSRSEMNVSTLELGDSALYLCASSLAGVTEAFFGQGTRLTVV.

The rearrangement joins TRBV27 to TRBJ2-1; perhaps TRBD1 as D (6 bases). V was cut by 5 bases and J by 0 bases, with 11 bases left in between. CDR3 length: 15 residues. Germline values: CDR1 MNHEY, CDR2 SMNVEV (reference sequence). The CDR3 sequence is CASSGDRTSYNEQFF. The CDR3 DNA sequence: TGTGCCAGCAGTGGTGACAGGACCTCCTACAATGAGCAGTTCTTC.

The chain has TRBV2 and TRBJ1-2; no firm D call. Germline values: CDR1 SNHLY, CDR2 FYNNEI. V lost 6 bases and J 4 bases, leaving 12 bases between the germline ends. The CDR3 is 13 residues long. CDR3 protein: CASRGVYSYGYTF. Written as DNA, the CDR3 is TGTGCCAGCAGGGGTGTTTACAGCTATGGCTACACCTTC.

This clone occurred a few times. The gene calls are TRBV2 and TRBJ1-2; D is ambiguous. Trimming removed 8 bases from V and 3 bases from J, with 19 bases in between. The CDR3 has 15 residues. Germline V gene data show CDR1 as SNHLY and CDR2 as FYNNEI. CDR3 coding DNA: TGTGCCAGCCCGGTGTTGGGAGGGAGATACTATGGCTACACCTTC. This translates into CASPVLGGRYYGYTF.